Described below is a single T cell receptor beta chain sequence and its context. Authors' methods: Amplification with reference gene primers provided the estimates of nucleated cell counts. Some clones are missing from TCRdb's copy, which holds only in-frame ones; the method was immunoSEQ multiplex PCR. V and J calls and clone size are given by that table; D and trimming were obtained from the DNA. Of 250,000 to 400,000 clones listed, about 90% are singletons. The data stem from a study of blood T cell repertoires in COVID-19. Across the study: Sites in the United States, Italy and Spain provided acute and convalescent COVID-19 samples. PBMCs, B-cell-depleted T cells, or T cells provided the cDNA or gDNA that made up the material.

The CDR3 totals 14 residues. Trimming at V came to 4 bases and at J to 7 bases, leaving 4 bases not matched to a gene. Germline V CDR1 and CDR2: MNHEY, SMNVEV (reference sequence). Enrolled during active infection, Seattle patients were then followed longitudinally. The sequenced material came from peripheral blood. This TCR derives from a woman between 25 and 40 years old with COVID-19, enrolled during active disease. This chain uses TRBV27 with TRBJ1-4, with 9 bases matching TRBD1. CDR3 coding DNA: TGTGCCAGCAGTTGGGGACAGGGAAGTGAAAAACTGTTTTTT. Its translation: CASSWGQGSEKLFF.